The sequence of this TCR beta chain was determined in a study of T cell repertoires in cytomegalovirus infection. V was clipped by 6 bases and J by 4 bases, with 10 bases between them. Per germline, CDR1 LNHDA and CDR2 SQIVND (reference sequence). The CDR3 extends over 13 amino acids. TCRdb re-analysed the reads in MiXCR, keeping a single row per CDR3 protein. Among some 800,000 distinct CDR3 sequences listed, about 27% were seen once. There are a few counts of this clonotype. What it recognizes is unknown. Sequencing used cultured CD8+ T cells from PBMCs, obtained from culture after CMV antigen stimulation. The clonotype was recovered from a human donor in good health (CMV status not recorded). Some clones in this sample may be carry-over from other donors' samples. The rearrangement links TRBV19 to TRBJ2-1; no clear D gene. CDR3 DNA sequence: TGTGCCAGTAGCGCCACAGCTTACAATGAGCAGTTCTTC. It encodes CASSATAYNEQFF.